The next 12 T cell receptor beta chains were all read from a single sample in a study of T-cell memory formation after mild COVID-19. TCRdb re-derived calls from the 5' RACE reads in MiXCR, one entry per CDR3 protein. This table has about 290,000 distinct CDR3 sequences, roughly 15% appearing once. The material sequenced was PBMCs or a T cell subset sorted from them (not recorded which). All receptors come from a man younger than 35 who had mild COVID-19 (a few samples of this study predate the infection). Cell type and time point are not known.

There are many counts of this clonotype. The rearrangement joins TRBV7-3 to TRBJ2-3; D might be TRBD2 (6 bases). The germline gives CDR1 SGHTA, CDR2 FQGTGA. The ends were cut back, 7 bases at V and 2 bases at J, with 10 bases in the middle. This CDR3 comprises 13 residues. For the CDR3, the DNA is TGTGCCAGCACTGGGGGGAACACAGATACGCAGTATTTT. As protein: CASTGGNTDTQYF.

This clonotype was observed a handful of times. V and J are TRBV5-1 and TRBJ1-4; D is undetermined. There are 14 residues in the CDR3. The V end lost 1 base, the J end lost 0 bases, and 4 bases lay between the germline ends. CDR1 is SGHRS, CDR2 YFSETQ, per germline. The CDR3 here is CASSLRPTNEKLFF. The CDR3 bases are TGCGCCAGCAGCTTGAGGCCAACTAATGAAAAACTGTTTTTT.

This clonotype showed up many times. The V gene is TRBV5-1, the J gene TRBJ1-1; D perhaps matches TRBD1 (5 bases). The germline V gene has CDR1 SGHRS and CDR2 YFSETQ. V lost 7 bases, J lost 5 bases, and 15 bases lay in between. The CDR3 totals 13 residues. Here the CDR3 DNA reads TGCGCCAGCCGGGACCCTGGAGGGACTGAAGCTTTCTTT. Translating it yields CASRDPGGTEAFF.

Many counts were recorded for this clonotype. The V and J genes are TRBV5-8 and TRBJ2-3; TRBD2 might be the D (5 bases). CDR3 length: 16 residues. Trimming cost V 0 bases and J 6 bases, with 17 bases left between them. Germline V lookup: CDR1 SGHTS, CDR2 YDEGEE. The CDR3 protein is CASSLGYSGVADTQYF. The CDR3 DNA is TGTGCCAGCAGCTTGGGGTATTCCGGGGTGGCGGATACGCAGTATTTT. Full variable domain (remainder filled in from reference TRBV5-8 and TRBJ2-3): EAGVTQSPTHLIKTRGQQATLRCSPISGHTSVYWYQQALGLGLQFLLWYDEGEERNRGNFPPRFSGRQFPNYSSELNVNALELEDSALYLCASSLGYSGVADTQYFGPGTRLTVL.

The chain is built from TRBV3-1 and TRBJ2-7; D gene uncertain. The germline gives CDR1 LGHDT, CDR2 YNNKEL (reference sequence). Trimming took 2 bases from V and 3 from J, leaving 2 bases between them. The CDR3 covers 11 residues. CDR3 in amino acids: CASSQFYEQYF. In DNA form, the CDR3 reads TGTGCCAGCAGCCAATTCTACGAGCAGTACTTC.

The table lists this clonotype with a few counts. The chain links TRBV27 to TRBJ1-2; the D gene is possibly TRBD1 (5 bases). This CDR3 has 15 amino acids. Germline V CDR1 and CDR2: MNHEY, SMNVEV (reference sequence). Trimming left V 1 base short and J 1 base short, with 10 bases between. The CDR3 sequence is CASSLFRENNYGYTF. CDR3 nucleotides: TGTGCCAGCAGTTTATTCAGGGAAAATAACTATGGCTACACCTTC.

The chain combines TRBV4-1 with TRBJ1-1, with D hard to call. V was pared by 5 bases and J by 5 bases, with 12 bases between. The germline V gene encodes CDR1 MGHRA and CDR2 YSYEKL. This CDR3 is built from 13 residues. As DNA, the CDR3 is TGCGCCAGCAGCGGCCCGGGGTGGACTGAAGCTTTCTTT. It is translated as CASSGPGWTEAFF.

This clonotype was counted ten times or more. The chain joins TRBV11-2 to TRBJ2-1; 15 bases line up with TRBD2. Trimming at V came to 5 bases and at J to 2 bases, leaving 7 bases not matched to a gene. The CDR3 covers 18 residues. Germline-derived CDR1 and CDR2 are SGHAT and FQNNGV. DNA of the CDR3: TGTGCCAGCAGCCGGACTAGCGGGGGGGCCGGCACCTACAATGAGCAGTTCTTC. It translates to CASSRTSGGAGTYNEQFF.

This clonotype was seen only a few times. The CDR3 reads CASGTESNQPQHF. The CDR3 DNA reads as TGTGCCAGCGGGACTGAGAGCAATCAGCCCCAGCATTTT. The rearrangement uses TRBV2 and TRBJ1-5, with D possibly matching TRBD1 (5 bases). Trimming cost V 8 bases and J 1 base, with 9 bases left between them. The CDR3 consists of 13 residues. Germline loops: CDR1 SNHLY, CDR2 FYNNEI.

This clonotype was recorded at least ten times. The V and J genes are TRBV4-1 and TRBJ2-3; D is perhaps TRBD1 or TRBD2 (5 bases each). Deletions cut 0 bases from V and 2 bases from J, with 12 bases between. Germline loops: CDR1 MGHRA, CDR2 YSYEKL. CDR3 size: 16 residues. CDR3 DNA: TGCGCCAGCAGCCAAGAACCGGGACCCTCCACAGATACGCAGTATTTT. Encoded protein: CASSQEPGPSTDTQYF.

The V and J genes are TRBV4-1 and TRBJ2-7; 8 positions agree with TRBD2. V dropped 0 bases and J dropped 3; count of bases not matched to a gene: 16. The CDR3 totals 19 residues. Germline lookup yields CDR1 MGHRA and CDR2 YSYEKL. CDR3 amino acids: CASSQEPPSGGGQYYEQYV. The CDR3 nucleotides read TGCGCCAGCAGCCAAGAACCCCCCTCCGGCGGGGGGCAGTACTACGAGCAGTACGTC.

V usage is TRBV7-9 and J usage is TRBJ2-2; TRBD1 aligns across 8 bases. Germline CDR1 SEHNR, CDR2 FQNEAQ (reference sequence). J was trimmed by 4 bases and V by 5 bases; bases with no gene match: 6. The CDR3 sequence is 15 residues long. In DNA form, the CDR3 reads TGTGCCAGCAGCCCGACAGGGACAGGCACCGGGGAGCTGTTTTTT. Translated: CASSPTGTGTGELFF. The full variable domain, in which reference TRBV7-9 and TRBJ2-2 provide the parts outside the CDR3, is DTGVSQNPRHKITKRGQNVTFRCDPISEHNRLYWYRQTLGQGPEFLTYFQNEAQLEKSRLLSDRFSAERPKGSFSTLEIQRTEQGDSAMYLCASSPTGTGTGELFFGEGSRLTVL.